A selection of T cell receptor beta chains follows, all from one sample in a study of human T cells and chemical hapten exposure. TCRdb called the RACE reads again in MiXCR, with one record for every CDR3 protein. Of 60,000 to 80,000 distinct CDR3 sequences in the sample, 25% to 40% were seen once. The input for sequencing was whole blood, taken in connection with sensitization to the hapten diphenylcyclopropenone (DPC). The receptors come from a man aged 35 to 55 with alopecia areata. Some clones in this sample may be carry-over from other donors' samples. Both conserved end residues are part of each CDR3. Fields, in order: CDR3 DNA, CDR3 protein, clone size, D gene, J gene, V gene. A D gene is named only where the DNA matches it firmly. Size tells how often a clone was seen (once, few, many) or the class of an expanded clone, and some rows leave it out.

cdr3_nt: TGCAGTGCTAGACATCCGACGGGACTTGATAGCAATCAGCCCCAGCATTTT
cdr3_aa: CSARHPTGLDSNQPQHF
clone_size: .
d_call: .
j_call: TRBJ1-5
v_call: TRBV20-1

cdr3_nt: TGTGCCAGCAGCCAAGAACTAGTCTACAATGAGCAGTTCTTC
cdr3_aa: CASSQELVYNEQFF
clone_size: many
d_call: .
j_call: TRBJ2-1
v_call: TRBV4-2

cdr3_nt: TGTGCCAGCCGACCACAGGGGAGGGTAACAGATACGCGGTATTTT
cdr3_aa: CASRPQGRVTDTRYF
clone_size: .
d_call: .
j_call: TRBJ2-3
v_call: TRBV6-6

cdr3_nt: TGCGCCAGCAGCCAAGATTTCGCTTCGGGGCAGGGCACCGAGCAGTACTTC
cdr3_aa: CASSQDFASGQGTEQYF
clone_size: few
d_call: .
j_call: TRBJ2-7
v_call: TRBV4-1

cdr3_nt: TGTGCCAGCAGTCTACAGGGGGCTGACACTGAAGCTTTCTTT
cdr3_aa: CASSLQGADTEAFF
clone_size: .
d_call: TRBD1
j_call: TRBJ1-1
v_call: TRBV12-3/TRBV12-4

cdr3_nt: TGTGCCAGCAGTGAAGCGCAGCGGGGGGCCTACAATGAGCAGTTCTTC
cdr3_aa: CASSEAQRGAYNEQFF
clone_size: .
d_call: TRBD2
j_call: TRBJ2-1
v_call: TRBV2

cdr3_nt: TGTGCCAGCAGCCTATTGCGGGGCACAGATACGCAGTATTTT
cdr3_aa: CASSLLRGTDTQYF
clone_size: .
d_call: .
j_call: TRBJ2-3
v_call: TRBV7-2

cdr3_nt: TGTGCCAGCAGCTTGAACAGTCCGATGAACACTGAAGCTTTCTTT
cdr3_aa: CASSLNSPMNTEAFF
clone_size: few
d_call: .
j_call: TRBJ1-1
v_call: TRBV5-6

cdr3_nt: TGTGCCATCAGCGGACTAGCGGGAGGCAGCACAGATACGCAGTATTTT
cdr3_aa: CAISGLAGGSTDTQYF
clone_size: few
d_call: TRBD2
j_call: TRBJ2-3
v_call: TRBV10-3

cdr3_nt: TGTGCCAGCAGCTGTACCCGCTGGACAGAGGACGAGCAGTACTTC
cdr3_aa: CASSCTRWTEDEQYF
clone_size: few
d_call: .
j_call: TRBJ2-7
v_call: TRBV7-3

cdr3_nt: TGTGCCAGCAGTTACGGGACAGGGGGCACAGATACGCAGTATTTT
cdr3_aa: CASSYGTGGTDTQYF
clone_size: few
d_call: TRBD1
j_call: TRBJ2-3
v_call: TRBV6-5

cdr3_nt: TGCAGTGCTAGATCCAGCGGGAGAGGCACCGGGGAGCTGTTTTTT
cdr3_aa: CSARSSGRGTGELFF
clone_size: .
d_call: TRBD2
j_call: TRBJ2-2
v_call: TRBV20-1

cdr3_nt: TGCAGTGCTAGAGATACACAGCGAAGCACAGATACGCAGTATTTT
cdr3_aa: CSARDTQRSTDTQYF
clone_size: .
d_call: .
j_call: TRBJ2-3
v_call: TRBV20-1

cdr3_nt: TGTGCCAGCAGTCCCGCAATGACTAACTATGGCTACACCTTC
cdr3_aa: CASSPAMTNYGYTF
clone_size: .
d_call: .
j_call: TRBJ1-2
v_call: TRBV28

cdr3_nt: TGTGCCAGCAGTTTATTGATGGGACAGGGGGTCTACGAGCAGTACTTC
cdr3_aa: CASSLLMGQGVYEQYF
clone_size: .
d_call: TRBD1
j_call: TRBJ2-7
v_call: TRBV27

cdr3_nt: TGTGCCAGCAGCCAAAAGGGACCGGGACAAGCTTTCTTT
cdr3_aa: CASSQKGPGQAFF
clone_size: .
d_call: .
j_call: TRBJ1-1
v_call: TRBV3-1

cdr3_nt: TGTGCCATCAGCGGCCAGGGAAGAGACGAGCAGTACTTC
cdr3_aa: CAISGQGRDEQYF
clone_size: few
d_call: .
j_call: TRBJ2-7
v_call: TRBV10-3

cdr3_nt: TGTGCCAGCAGCCAAGATCAAGAATTCAAACCTACGGGAGAGCAGTACTTC
cdr3_aa: CASSQDQEFKPTGEQYF
clone_size: few
d_call: .
j_call: TRBJ2-7
v_call: TRBV3-1

cdr3_nt: TGCAGTGTGGACAGGGAGAACACTGAAGCTTTCTTT
cdr3_aa: CSVDRENTEAFF
clone_size: .
d_call: TRBD1
j_call: TRBJ1-1
v_call: TRBV20-1

cdr3_nt: TGTGCCAGCTCACCAGTAGGACAGGTGAATCAGCCCCAGCATTTT
cdr3_aa: CASSPVGQVNQPQHF
clone_size: few
d_call: TRBD1
j_call: TRBJ1-5
v_call: TRBV18

cdr3_nt: TGTGCCAGCAGGAAGGGACTAGCGGAAGAAGACAATGAGCAGTTCTTC
cdr3_aa: CASRKGLAEEDNEQFF
clone_size: .
d_call: TRBD2
j_call: TRBJ2-1
v_call: TRBV28

cdr3_nt: TGTGCCAGCAGCGGTACTAGTCAGGTGAATACGCAGTATTTT
cdr3_aa: CASSGTSQVNTQYF
clone_size: .
d_call: .
j_call: TRBJ2-3
v_call: TRBV9

cdr3_nt: TGTGCCATCAGTGACTGGGGCTCTGGAAACACCATATATTTT
cdr3_aa: CAISDWGSGNTIYF
clone_size: few
d_call: .
j_call: TRBJ1-3
v_call: TRBV10-3

cdr3_nt: TGTGCCAGCGCGACGACAGCAGATACGCAGTATTTT
cdr3_aa: CASATTADTQYF
clone_size: .
d_call: .
j_call: TRBJ2-3
v_call: TRBV18

cdr3_nt: TGTGCCAGCAGTTTCGGCGGGAGGTCGTTTGAGACCCAGTACTTC
cdr3_aa: CASSFGGRSFETQYF
clone_size: .
d_call: TRBD2
j_call: TRBJ2-5
v_call: TRBV27

cdr3_nt: TGCAGTGCTCCGGGACAGGGGATTTCACCCCTCCACTTT
cdr3_aa: CSAPGQGISPLHF
clone_size: .
d_call: TRBD1
j_call: TRBJ1-6
v_call: TRBV20-1

cdr3_nt: TGTGCCAGCAGCTGGACCCAGAAATCCACTGAAGCTTTCTTT
cdr3_aa: CASSWTQKSTEAFF
clone_size: many
d_call: .
j_call: TRBJ1-1
v_call: TRBV3-1

cdr3_nt: TGTGCCACCAGCCGAGTGACAGGACCGGCGGAAACTTTCTTT
cdr3_aa: CATSRVTGPAETFF
clone_size: .
d_call: .
j_call: TRBJ1-1
v_call: TRBV15